This T cell receptor beta chain was obtained from a study of Ad26.COV2.S vaccination and SARS-CoV-2 variants. Study background: In the study, Ad26.COV2.S was injected intramuscularly once, or twice 56 days apart. General study points: An underestimation of total T cell responses may have resulted from the TCR breadth and depth analyses.

Repertoires were generated with immunoSEQ multiplex PCR, while TCRdb's copy carries only in-frame clones and drops some. Of 300,000 to 500,000 clones in the sample, approximately 91% were seen once. Treatment here: 15 to 20 received Ad26.COV2.S at low or high dose, single or two shots; several received placebo; per-sample allocation not given. Day 63 following the first vaccine or placebo injection was when the samples were taken. An adult of 18-55 years in Boston served as donor. A note on this clone: As yet, its antigen is unknown.

The CDR3 extends over 11 amino acids. The germline V gene has CDR1 SGHTA and CDR2 FQGNSA. V shed 2 bases and J shed 9 bases, with 7 bases lying between them. Sequencing was performed on peripheral blood, taken in a trial of Ad26.COV2.S vaccine versus placebo. The chain has TRBV7-2 and TRBJ1-1, with unresolved D. This clonotype originated in a person between 18 and 65 years old who received the Ad26.COV2.S COVID-19 vaccine or a placebo. CDR3 amino acids: CASSLSSKAFF. The CDR3 DNA reads TGTGCCAGCAGCTTAAGCAGTAAAGCTTTCTTT.